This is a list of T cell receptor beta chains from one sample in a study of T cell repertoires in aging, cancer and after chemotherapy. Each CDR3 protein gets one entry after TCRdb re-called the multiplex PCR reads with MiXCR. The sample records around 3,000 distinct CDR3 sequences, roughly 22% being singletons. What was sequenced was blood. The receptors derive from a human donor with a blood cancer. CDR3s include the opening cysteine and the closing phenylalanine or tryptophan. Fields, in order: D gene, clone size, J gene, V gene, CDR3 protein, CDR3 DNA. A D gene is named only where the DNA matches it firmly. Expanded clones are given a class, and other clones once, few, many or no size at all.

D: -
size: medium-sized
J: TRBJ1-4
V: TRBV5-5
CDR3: CASSLWIQEKLFF
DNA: TGTGCCAGCAGCTTGTGGATCCAAGAAAAACTGTTTTTT

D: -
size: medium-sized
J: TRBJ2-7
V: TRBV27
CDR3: CASSPEPALHEQYF
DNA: TGTGCCAGCAGCCCAGAACCCGCCCTCCACGAGCAGTACTTC

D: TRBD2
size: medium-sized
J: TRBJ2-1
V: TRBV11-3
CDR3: CASSLVRLAGGNEQFF
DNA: TGTGCCAGCAGCTTAGTCAGACTAGCGGGGGGGAATGAGCAGTTCTTC

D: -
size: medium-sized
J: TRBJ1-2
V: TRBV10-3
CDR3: CAISEVTAGGYTF
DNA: TGTGCCATCAGTGAGGTGACGGCCGGCGGCTACACCTTC

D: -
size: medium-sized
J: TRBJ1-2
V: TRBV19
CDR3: CAAKSIVNYGYTF
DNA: TGTGCCGCCAAATCAATCGTAAACTATGGCTACACCTTC

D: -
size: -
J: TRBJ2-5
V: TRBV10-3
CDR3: CAIRGLQETQYF
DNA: TGTGCCATCAGGGGACTCCAAGAGACCCAGTACTTC

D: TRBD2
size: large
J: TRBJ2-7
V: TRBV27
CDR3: CASSFTSVGEQYF
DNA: TGTGCCAGCAGTTTCACTAGCGTGGGCGAGCAGTACTTC

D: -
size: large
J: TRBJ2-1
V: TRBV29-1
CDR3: CSVERLNNEQFF
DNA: TGCAGCGTTGAGCGGCTCAACAATGAGCAGTTCTTC

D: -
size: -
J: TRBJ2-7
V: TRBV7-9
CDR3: CASSLHQGEQYF
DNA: TGTGCCAGCAGCTTGCATCAGGGAGAGCAGTACTTC

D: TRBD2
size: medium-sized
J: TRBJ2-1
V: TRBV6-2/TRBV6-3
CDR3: CASSSPGLAGAIVSSYNEQFF
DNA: TGTGCCAGCAGTTCCCCGGGACTAGCGGGAGCTATTGTAAGCTCCTACAATGAGCAGTTCTTC

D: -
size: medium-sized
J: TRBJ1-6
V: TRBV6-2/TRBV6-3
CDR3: CASSYPISPLHF
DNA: TGTGCCAGCAGTTACCCGATTTCACCCCTCCACTTT

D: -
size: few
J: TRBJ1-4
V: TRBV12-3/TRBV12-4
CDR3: CASSPIISGEKLFF
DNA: TGTGCCAGCAGTCCAATCATCAGCGGTGAAAAACTGTTTTTT

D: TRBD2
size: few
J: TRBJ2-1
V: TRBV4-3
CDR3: CASSQGGGERRGSYNEQFF
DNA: TGCGCCAGCAGCCAAGGGGGGGGGGAGCGTCGTGGCTCCTACAATGAGCAGTTCTTC

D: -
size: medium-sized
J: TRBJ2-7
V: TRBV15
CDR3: CATSRARGSSSYEQYF
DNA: TGTGCCACCAGCAGAGCAAGGGGTTCGAGCTCCTACGAGCAGTACTTC

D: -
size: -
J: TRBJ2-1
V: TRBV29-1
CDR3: CSVDLGKGNNEQFF
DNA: TGCAGCGTTGATCTAGGGAAGGGTAACAATGAGCAGTTCTTC

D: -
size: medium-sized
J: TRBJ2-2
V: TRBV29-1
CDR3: CSVARNTGELFF
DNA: TGCAGCGTTGCCAGAAACACCGGGGAGCTGTTTTTT

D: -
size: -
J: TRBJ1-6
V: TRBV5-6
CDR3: CASSLGPGGRNSPLHF
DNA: TGTGCCAGCAGCTTGGGACCCGGGGGTAGAAATTCACCCCTCCACTTT

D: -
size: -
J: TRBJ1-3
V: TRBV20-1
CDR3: CSASVGGGGNTIYF
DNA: TGCAGTGCTAGTGTCGGGGGCGGTGGAAACACCATATATTTT

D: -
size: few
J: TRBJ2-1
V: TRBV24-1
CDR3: CATSDPTGSSYNEQFF
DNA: TGTGCCACCAGTGACCCCACAGGGAGCTCCTACAATGAGCAGTTCTTC

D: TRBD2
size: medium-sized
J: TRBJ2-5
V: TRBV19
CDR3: CASKSSGGAGQETQYF
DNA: TGTGCCAGTAAATCTAGCGGGGGGGCTGGCCAAGAGACCCAGTACTTC

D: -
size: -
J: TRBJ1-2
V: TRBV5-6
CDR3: CASSSTETVYGYTF
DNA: TGTGCCAGCAGCTCAACGGAGACAGTCTATGGCTACACCTTC

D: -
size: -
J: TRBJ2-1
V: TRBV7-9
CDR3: CASSPPRGSYNEQFF
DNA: TGTGCCAGCAGCCCGCCCAGGGGCTCCTACAATGAGCAGTTCTTC

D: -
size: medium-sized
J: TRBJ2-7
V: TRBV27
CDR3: CASSGLFEGGYEQYF
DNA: TGTGCCAGCAGCGGCCTGTTCGAGGGGGGGTACGAGCAGTACTTC

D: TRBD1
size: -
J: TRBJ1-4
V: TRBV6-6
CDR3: CASSQTGAWLNEKLFF
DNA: TGTGCCAGCAGTCAAACAGGGGCTTGGTTGAATGAAAAACTGTTTTTT

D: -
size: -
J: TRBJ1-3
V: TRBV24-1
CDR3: CATSDVTSSGNTIYF
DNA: TGTGCCACCAGTGACGTCACTAGCTCTGGAAACACCATATATTTT

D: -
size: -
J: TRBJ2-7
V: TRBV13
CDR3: CASTNSRDGSYEQYF
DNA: TGTGCCAGCACCAATAGTAGGGACGGCTCCTACGAGCAGTACTTC

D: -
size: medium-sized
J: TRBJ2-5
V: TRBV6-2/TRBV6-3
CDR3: CASRYVGLGETQYF
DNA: TGTGCCAGCAGATACGTGGGGCTGGGGGAGACCCAGTACTTC

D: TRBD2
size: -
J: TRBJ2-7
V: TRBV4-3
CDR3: CASSQGLAGPWGEQYF
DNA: TGCGCCAGCAGCCAAGGACTAGCGGGGCCTTGGGGCGAGCAGTACTTC

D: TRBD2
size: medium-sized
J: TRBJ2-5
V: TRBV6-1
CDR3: CASSEARGWETQYF
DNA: TGTGCCAGCAGTGAAGCGCGGGGGTGGGAGACCCAGTACTTC

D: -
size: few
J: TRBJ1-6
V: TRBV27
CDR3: CASSLSGLNSPLHF
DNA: TGTGCCAGCAGTCTGTCTGGACTGAATTCACCCCTCCACTTT

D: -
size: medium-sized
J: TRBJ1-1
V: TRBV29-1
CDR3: CSAAGFAEAFF
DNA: TGCAGCGCTGCGGGATTTGCTGAAGCTTTCTTT

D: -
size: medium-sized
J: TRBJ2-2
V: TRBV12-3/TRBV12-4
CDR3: CASSLLSTPNTGELFF
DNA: TGTGCCAGCAGTTTATTGTCCACCCCGAACACCGGGGAGCTGTTTTTT

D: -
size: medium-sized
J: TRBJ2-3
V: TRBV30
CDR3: CAGRTGGIADTQYF
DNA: TGTGCCGGCCGGACAGGAGGGATCGCAGATACGCAGTATTTT

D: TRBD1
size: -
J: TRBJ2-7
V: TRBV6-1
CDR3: CASRPGQGAYEQYF
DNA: TGTGCCAGCAGACCGGGACAGGGGGCGTACGAGCAGTACTTC

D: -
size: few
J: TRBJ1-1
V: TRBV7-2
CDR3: CASSLWGIEAFF
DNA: TGTGCCAGCAGCTTATGGGGGATTGAAGCTTTCTTT

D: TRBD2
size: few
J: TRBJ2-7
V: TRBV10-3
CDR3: CAIRGSGGLGEQYF
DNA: TGTGCCATCAGGGGTAGCGGGGGGCTAGGGGAGCAGTACTTC

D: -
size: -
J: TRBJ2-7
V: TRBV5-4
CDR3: CASSPRQVAGYEQYF
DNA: TGTGCCAGCAGCCCGAGACAGGTCGCGGGCTACGAGCAGTACTTC

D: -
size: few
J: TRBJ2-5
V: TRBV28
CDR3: CASSLASRLETQYF
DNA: TGTGCCAGCAGTCTAGCCTCCAGGTTGGAGACCCAGTACTTC

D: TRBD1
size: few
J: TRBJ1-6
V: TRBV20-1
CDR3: CSAGQENSPLHF
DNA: TGCAGTGCTGGACAGGAAAATTCACCCCTCCACTTT

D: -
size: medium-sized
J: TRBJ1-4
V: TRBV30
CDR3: CAWKGGGNEKLFF
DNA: TGTGCCTGGAAGGGCGGAGGGAATGAAAAACTGTTTTTT

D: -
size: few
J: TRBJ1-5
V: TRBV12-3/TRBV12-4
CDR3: CASRITGRGGNQPQHF
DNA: TGTGCCAGCAGGATAACAGGGAGAGGGGGCAATCAGCCCCAGCATTTT

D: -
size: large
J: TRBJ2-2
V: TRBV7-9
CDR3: CASSLGRVRQSGELFF
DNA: TGTGCCAGCAGCTTAGGCAGGGTGAGGCAGAGCGGGGAGCTGTTTTTT

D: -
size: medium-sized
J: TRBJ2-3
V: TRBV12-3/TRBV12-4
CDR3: CASSPPGGQGPDTQYF
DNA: TGTGCCAGCAGTCCACCTGGAGGGCAGGGGCCAGATACGCAGTATTTT

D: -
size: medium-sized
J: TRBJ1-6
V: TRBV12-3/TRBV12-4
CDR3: CASTPSRVGGFSPLHF
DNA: TGTGCCAGCACCCCATCAAGGGTGGGGGGCTTTTCACCCCTCCACTTT

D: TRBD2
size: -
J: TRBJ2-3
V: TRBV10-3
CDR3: CAISDPSTSGRTDTQYF
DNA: TGTGCCATCAGTGATCCCTCGACTAGCGGGAGGACAGATACGCAGTATTTT

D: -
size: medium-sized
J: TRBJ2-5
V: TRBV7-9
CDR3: CASSLQGETQYF
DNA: TGTGCCAGCAGCCTACAAGGAGAGACCCAGTACTTC

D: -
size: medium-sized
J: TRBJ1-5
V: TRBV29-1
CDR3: CSVLYGNNQPQHF
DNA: TGCAGCGTTCTGTACGGGAACAATCAGCCCCAGCATTTT

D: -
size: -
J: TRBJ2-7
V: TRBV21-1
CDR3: CASSKGQGGAYEQYF
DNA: TGTGCCAGCAGCAAAGGCCAGGGTGGAGCCTACGAGCAGTACTTC